The 8 T cell receptor beta chains given below trace back to one sample, sequenced in a study of T-cell reconstitution after alpha-beta-depleted transplantation in children. Unique molecular identifiers were used in preparing the TCRbeta library. Via MiXCR, TCRdb re-called the PCR reads, giving one row per CDR3 protein. The sample holds 750,000 to 950,000 distinct CDR3 sequences, around 15% seen once. Sequenced here: PBMCs, mostly from graft donor cells, sampled 360 days after TCRalphabeta/CD19-depleted stem cell transplant. Receptors originate from a male patient younger than 18 who had a stem cell transplant for acute lymphoblastic leukemia, so the T cells may come from the graft donor.

This chain uses TRBV4-1 with TRBJ2-6; D uncertain. Germline loops: CDR1 MGHRA, CDR2 YSYEKL. The CDR3 has 17 amino acids. The V end was cut by 0 bases, the J end by 1 base, with 10 bases between. CDR3 region: CASSQDFGESGANVLTF. CDR3 coding DNA: TGCGCCAGCAGCCAAGATTTCGGAGAGTCTGGGGCCAACGTCCTGACTTTC.

This clonotype was picked up a small number of times. One junction end does not reproduce the germline sequence, and a read error may be involved. This rearrangement joins TRBV10-2 to TRBJ2-1; possibly TRBD1 for D (6 bases). The germline gives CDR1 WSHSY, CDR2 SAAADI. This CDR3 region has 14 residues. The CDR3 DNA reads as TGCGCCAGCAGTGAGCCCCTAGTGGGGCTAGAGGGGGTCTTC. Protein product: CASSEPLVGLEGVF.

This clonotype was found many times. The rearrangement joins TRBV5-1 to TRBJ2-7, with 11 bases that match TRBD2. Germline CDR1 reads SGHRS; CDR2 reads YFSETQ. This CDR3 contains 15 residues. Trimming took 4 bases from V and 3 from J; bases not matched to a gene: 6. CDR3 amino acids: CASSPTSGRSYEQYF. CDR3 DNA: TGCGCCAGCAGCCCCACTAGCGGGAGAAGCTACGAGCAGTACTTC. Supplemented by reference TRBV5-1 and TRBJ2-7, the full variable domain reads KAGVTQTPRYLIKTRGQQVTLSCSPISGHRSVSWYQQTPGQGLQFLFEYFSETQRNKGNFPGRFSGRQFSNSRSEMNVSTLELGDSALYLCASSPTSGRSYEQYFGPGTRLTVT.

The V call is TRBV5-1, the J call TRBJ1-4; 9 nucleotides agree with TRBD1. The CDR3 is 15 amino acids. Germline values: CDR1 SGHRS, CDR2 YFSETQ. J was trimmed by 7 bases and V by 3 bases; bases with no gene match: 7. The CDR3 protein is CASSSPGTGFEKLFF. The CDR3 nucleotides read TGCGCCAGCAGCTCCCCCGGGACAGGGTTTGAAAAACTGTTTTTT.

The gene calls are TRBV20-1 and TRBJ1-6, with 8 bases matching TRBD1. Germline V gene sequence: CDR1 DFQATT, CDR2 SNEGSKA (reference sequence). J gave up 7 bases and V 2 bases, and 1 base lay outside the gene matches. There are 13 residues in the CDR3. CDR3 loop: CSARQGANSPLHF. Written as DNA, the CDR3 is TGCAGTGCTAGACAGGGGGCAAATTCACCCCTCCACTTT.

This chain connects TRBV11-2 to TRBJ1-1, with D uncertain. The V and J ends lost 8 bases and 0 bases respectively, with 16 bases between them. The CDR3 extends over 15 amino acids. Per germline, CDR1 SGHAT and CDR2 FQNNGV. The DNA of the CDR3 is TGTGCCAGCGCCCAGAAGGAGGGCATGAACACTGAAGCTTTCTTT. Protein product: CASAQKEGMNTEAFF.

A few counts support this clonotype. The genes are TRBV3-1 and TRBJ2-1, with 7 bases identical to TRBD2. Germline CDR1 and CDR2: LGHDT and YNNKEL (reference sequence). CDR3 length: 18 residues. J gave up 0 bases and V 4 bases, and 12 bases lay outside the gene matches. The DNA of the CDR3 is TGTGCCAGCAGCCCCCTGGTCGGGACTAATCCCTCCTACAATGAGCAGTTCTTC. Translating gives CASSPLVGTNPSYNEQFF.

V is TRBV12-3 or TRBV12-4 and J is TRBJ1-1; maybe TRBD1 (5 bases). The CDR3 totals 12 residues. Deletions cut 6 bases from V and 8 bases from J, with 13 bases between. The CDR3 coding sequence is TGTGCCAGCAGGCACGGACATTTAGAAGCTTTCTTT. It encodes CASRHGHLEAFF.